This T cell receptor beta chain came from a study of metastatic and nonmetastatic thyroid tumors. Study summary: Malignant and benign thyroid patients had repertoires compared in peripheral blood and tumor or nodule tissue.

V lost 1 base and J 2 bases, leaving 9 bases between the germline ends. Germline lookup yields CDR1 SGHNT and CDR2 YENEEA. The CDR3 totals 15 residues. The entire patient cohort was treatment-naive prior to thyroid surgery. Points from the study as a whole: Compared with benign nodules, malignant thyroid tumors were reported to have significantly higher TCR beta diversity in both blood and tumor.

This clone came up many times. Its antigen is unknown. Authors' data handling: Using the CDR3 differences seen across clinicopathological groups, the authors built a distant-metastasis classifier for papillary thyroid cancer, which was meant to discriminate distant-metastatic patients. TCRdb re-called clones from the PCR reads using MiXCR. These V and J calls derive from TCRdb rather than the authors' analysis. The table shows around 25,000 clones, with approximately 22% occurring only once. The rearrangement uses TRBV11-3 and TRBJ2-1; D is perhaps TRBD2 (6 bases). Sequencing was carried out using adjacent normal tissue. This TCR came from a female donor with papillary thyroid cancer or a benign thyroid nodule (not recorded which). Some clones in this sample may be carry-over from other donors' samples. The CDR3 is CASSLAGETYNEQFF. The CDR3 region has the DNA TGTGCCAGCAGCTTAGCGGGAGAAACCTACAATGAGCAGTTCTTC.